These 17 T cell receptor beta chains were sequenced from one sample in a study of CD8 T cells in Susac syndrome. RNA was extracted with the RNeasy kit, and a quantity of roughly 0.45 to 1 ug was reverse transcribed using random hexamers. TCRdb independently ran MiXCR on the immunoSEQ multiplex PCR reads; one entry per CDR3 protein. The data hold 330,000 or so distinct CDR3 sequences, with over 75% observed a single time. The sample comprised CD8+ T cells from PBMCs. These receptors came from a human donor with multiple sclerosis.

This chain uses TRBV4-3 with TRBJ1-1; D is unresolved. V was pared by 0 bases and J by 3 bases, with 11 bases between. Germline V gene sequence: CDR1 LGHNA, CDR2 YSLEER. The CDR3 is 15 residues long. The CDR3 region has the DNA TGCGCCAGCAGCCAAGATATAGGGAAGGACACTGAAGCTTTCTTT. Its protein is CASSQDIGKDTEAFF.

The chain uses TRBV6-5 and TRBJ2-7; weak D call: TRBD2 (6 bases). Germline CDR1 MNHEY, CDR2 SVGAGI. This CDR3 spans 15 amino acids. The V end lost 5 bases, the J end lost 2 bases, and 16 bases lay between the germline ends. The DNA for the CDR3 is TGTGCCAGCAGTGGGGGGACTCCACAACCCTACGAGCAGTACTTC. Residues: CASSGGTPQPYEQYF.

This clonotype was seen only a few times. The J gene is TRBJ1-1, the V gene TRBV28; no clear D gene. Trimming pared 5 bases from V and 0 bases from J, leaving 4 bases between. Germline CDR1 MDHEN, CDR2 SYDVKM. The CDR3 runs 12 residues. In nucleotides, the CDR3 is TGTGCCAGCAGTCAAGTGAACACTGAAGCTTTCTTT. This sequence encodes CASSQVNTEAFF.

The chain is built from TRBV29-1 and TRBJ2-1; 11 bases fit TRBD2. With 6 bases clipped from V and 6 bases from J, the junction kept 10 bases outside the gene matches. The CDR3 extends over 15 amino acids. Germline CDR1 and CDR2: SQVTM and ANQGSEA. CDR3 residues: CSVTGGLAGCNEQFF. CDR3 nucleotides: TGCAGCGTCACAGGAGGACTAGCGGGCTGCAATGAGCAGTTCTTC.

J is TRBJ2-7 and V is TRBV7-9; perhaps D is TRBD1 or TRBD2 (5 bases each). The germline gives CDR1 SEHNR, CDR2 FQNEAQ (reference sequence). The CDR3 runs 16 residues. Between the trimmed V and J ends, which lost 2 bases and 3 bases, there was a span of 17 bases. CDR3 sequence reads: CASSLNVGEPDYEQYF. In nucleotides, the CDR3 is TGTGCCAGCAGCTTAAATGTGGGGGAGCCAGACTACGAGCAGTACTTC.

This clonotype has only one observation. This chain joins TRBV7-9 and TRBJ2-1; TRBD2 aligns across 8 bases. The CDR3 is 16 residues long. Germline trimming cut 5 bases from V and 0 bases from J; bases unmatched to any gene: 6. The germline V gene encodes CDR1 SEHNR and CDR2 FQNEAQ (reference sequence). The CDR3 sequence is CASSDPTSGSYNEQFF. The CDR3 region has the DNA TGTGCCAGCAGCGACCCCACTAGCGGCTCCTACAATGAGCAGTTCTTC.

The CDR3 bases are TGTGCCAGTAGTATAGATCTAGGCAGGGCCAATGAGCAGTTCTTC. Translation: CASSIDLGRANEQFF. V usage is TRBV19 and J usage is TRBJ2-1; tentatively, D is TRBD1 (5 bases). The CDR3 loop spans 15 amino acids. The germline CDR1 and CDR2 sequences are LNHDA and SQIVND (reference sequence). The germline V and J ends were trimmed by 0 bases and 6 bases, with 12 bases remaining between them. Full variable domain (missing parts from reference TRBV19 and TRBJ2-1): DGGITQSPKYLFRKEGQNVTLSCEQNLNHDAMYWYRQDPGQGLRLIYYSQIVNDFQKGDIAEGYSVSREKKESFPLTVTSAQKNPTAFYLCASSIDLGRANEQFFGPGTRLTVL.

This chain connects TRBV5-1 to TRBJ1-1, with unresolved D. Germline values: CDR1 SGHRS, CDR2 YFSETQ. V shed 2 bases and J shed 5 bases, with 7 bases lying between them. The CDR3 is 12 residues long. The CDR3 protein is CASSLIGTEAFF. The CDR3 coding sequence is TGCGCCAGCAGCTTAATTGGGACTGAAGCTTTCTTT. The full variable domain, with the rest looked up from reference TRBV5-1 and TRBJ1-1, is KAGVTQTPRYLIKTRGQQVTLSCSPISGHRSVSWYQQTPGQGLQFLFEYFSETQRNKGNFPGRFSGRQFSNSRSEMNVSTLELGDSALYLCASSLIGTEAFFGQGTRLTVV.

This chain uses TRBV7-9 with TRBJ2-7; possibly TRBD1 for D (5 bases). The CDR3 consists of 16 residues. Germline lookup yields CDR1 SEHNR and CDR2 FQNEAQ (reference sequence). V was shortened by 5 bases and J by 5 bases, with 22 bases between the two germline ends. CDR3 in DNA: TGTGCCAGCAGCCCGATGCGTGTCCAGGGTACCCACGAGCAGTACTTC. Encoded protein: CASSPMRVQGTHEQYF.

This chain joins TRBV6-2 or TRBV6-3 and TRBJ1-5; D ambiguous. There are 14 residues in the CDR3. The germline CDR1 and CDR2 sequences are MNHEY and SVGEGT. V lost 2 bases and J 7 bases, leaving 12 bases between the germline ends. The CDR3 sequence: CASSYAGGGQPQHF. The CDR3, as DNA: TGTGCCAGCAGTTACGCGGGAGGTGGGCAGCCCCAGCATTTT.

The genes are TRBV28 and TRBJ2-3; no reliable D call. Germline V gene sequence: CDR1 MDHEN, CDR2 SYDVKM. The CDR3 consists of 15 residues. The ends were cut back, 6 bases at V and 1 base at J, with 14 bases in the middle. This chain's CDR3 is CASRPRTGGTDTQYF. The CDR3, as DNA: TGTGCCAGCAGGCCTCGGACCGGCGGCACAGATACGCAGTATTTT. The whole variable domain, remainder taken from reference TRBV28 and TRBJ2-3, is DVKVTQSSRYLVKRTGEKVFLECVQDMDHENMFWYRQDPGLGLRLIYFSYDVKMKEKGDIPEGYSVSREKKERFSLILESASTNQTSMYLCASRPRTGGTDTQYFGPGTRLTVL.

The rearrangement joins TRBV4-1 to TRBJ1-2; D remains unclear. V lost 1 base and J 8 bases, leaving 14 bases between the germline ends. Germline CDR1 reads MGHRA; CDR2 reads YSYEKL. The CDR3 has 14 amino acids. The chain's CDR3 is CASSQVPGVGGYTF. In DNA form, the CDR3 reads TGCGCCAGCAGCCAAGTCCCCGGGGTCGGAGGCTACACCTTC.

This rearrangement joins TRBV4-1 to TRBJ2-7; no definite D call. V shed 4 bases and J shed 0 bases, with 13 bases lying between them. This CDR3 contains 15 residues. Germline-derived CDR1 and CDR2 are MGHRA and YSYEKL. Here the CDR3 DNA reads TGCGCCAGCAGCCCACTTCCCGGGTCCTCCTACGAGCAGTACTTC. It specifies CASSPLPGSSYEQYF.

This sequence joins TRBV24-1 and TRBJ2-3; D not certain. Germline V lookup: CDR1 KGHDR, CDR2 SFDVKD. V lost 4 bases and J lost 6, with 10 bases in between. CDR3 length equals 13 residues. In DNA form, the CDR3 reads TGTGCCACCAGTGACATTCTAGGGGATACGCAGTATTTT. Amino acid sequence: CATSDILGDTQYF.

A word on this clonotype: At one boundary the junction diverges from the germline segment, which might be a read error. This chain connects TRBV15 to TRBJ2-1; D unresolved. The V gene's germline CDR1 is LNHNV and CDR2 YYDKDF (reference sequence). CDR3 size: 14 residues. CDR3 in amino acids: CVTRSPTDLNEQFF. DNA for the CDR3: TGTGTCACCCGTTCACCCACCGACCTCAATGAGCAGTTCTTC. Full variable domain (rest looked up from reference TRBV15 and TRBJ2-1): DAMVIQNPRYQVTQFGKPVTLSCSQTLNHNVMYWYQQKSSQAPKLLFHYYDKDFNNEADTPDNFQSRRPNTSFCFLDIRSPGLGDTAMYLCVTRSPTDLNEQFFGPGTRLTVL.

The CDR3: CASSSRDTPGHEQYF. CDR3 nucleotides: TGTGCCAGCAGCTCCCGGGACACCCCGGGCCACGAGCAGTACTTC. V gene TRBV7-9 combines with J gene TRBJ2-7; perhaps TRBD1 as D (6 bases). With 4 bases removed from V and 5 bases from J, the gap between germline ends came to 18 bases. Germline CDR1 and CDR2: SEHNR and FQNEAQ (reference sequence). There are 15 residues in the CDR3.

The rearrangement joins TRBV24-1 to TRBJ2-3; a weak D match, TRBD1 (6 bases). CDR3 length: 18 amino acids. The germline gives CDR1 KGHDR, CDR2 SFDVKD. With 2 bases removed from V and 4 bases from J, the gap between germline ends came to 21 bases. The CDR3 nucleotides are TGTGCCACCAGTGATTCGCTCCCGCTGCAGGGGTGGTCAGATACGCAGTATTTT. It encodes CATSDSLPLQGWSDTQYF.